This T cell receptor (beta chain) is from a study of shared clonotypes between healthy human individuals. Researchers ran the assay at a deep level. This table comes from immunoSEQ multiplex PCR, and its TCRdb copy is limited to in-frame clones, with some not included. The sample yields fewer than 800,000 clones, about 91% seen once. CD45RO negativity and positive selection for CCR7 defined naive CD8 cells, a population that excluded terminally differentiated effector memory CD45RA+ cells. CDR3 size: 19 residues. J was trimmed by 3 bases and V by 6 bases; bases with no gene match: 18. Germline loops: CDR1 SGHVS, CDR2 FNYEAQ.

This TCR was sampled from a young man in good health. The sequenced material came from naive CD8+ T cells sorted from blood. This sequence joins TRBV7-6 and TRBJ2-7, with 12 positions matching TRBD2. CDR3 residues: CASRADRGLAGSPGYEQYF. The CDR3 DNA sequence: TGTGCCAGCAGAGCCGATAGAGGACTAGCGGGATCCCCCGGCTACGAGCAGTACTTC.